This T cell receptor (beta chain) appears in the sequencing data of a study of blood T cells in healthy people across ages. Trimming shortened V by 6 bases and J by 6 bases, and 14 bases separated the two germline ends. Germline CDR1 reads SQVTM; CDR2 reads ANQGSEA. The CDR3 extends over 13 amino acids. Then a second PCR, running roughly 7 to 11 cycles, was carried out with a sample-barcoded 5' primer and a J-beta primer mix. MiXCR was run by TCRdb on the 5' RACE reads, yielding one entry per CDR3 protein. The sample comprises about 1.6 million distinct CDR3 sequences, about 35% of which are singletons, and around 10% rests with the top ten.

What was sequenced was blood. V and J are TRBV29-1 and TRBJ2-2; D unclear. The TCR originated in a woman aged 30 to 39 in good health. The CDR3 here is CSVRPQGPGELFF. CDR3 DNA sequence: TGCAGCGTCCGGCCTCAAGGTCCCGGGGAGCTGTTTTTT.